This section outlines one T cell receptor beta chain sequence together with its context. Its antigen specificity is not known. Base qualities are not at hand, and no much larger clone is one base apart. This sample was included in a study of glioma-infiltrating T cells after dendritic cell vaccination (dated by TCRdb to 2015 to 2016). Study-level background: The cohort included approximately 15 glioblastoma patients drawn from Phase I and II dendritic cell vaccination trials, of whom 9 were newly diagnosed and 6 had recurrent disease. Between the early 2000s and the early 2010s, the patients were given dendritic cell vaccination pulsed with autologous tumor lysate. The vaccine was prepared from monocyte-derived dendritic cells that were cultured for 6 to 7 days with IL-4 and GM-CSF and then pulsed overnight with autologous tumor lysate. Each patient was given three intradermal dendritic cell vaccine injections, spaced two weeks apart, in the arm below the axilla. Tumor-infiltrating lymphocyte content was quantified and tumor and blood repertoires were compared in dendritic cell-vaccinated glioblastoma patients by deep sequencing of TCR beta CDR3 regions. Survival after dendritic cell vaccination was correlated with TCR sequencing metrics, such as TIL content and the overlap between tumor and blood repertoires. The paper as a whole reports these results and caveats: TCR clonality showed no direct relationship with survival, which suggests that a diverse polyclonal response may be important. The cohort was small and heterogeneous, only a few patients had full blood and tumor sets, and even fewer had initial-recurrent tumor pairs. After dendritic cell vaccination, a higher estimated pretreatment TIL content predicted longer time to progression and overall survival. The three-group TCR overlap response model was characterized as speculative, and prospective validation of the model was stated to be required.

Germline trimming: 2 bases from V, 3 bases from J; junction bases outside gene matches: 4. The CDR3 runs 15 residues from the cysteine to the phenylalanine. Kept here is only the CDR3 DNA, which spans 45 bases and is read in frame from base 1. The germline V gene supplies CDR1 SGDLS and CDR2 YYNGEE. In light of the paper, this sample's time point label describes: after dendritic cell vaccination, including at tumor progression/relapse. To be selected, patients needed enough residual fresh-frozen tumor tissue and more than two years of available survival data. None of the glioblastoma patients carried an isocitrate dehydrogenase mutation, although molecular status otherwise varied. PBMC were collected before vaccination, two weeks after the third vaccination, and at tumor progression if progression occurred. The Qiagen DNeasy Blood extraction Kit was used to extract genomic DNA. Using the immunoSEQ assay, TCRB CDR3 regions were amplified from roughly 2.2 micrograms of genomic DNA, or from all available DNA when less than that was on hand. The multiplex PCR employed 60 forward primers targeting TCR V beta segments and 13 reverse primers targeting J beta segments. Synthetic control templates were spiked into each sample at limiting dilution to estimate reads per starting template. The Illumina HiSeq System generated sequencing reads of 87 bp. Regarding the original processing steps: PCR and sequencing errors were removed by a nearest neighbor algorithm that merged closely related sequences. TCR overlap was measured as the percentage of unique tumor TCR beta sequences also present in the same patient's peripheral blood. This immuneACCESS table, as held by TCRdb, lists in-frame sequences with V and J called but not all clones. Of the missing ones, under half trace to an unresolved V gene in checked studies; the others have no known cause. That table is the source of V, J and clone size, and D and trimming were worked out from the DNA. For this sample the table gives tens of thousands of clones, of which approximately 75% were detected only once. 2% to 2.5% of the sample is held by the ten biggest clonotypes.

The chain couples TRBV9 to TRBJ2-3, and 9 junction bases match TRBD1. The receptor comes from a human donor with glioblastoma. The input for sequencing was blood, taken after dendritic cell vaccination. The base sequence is TGTGCCAGCAGCGTGGACAGGGGAATTACAGATACGCAGTATTTT. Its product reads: CASSVDRGITDTQYF.